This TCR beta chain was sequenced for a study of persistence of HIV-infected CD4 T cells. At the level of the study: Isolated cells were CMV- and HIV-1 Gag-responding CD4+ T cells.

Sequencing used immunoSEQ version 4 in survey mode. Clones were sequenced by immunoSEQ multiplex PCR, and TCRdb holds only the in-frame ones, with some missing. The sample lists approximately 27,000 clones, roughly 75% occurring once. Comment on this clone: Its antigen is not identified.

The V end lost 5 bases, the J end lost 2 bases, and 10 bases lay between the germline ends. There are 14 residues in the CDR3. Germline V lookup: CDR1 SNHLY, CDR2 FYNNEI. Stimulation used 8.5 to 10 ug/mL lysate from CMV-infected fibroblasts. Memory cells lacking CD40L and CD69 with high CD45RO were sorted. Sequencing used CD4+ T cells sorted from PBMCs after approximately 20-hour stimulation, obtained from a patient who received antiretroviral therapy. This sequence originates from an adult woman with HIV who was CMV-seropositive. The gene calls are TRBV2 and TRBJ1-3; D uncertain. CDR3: CASSLAGTGNTIYF. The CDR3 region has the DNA TGTGCCAGCAGTCTTGCGGGAACTGGAAACACCATATATTTT.